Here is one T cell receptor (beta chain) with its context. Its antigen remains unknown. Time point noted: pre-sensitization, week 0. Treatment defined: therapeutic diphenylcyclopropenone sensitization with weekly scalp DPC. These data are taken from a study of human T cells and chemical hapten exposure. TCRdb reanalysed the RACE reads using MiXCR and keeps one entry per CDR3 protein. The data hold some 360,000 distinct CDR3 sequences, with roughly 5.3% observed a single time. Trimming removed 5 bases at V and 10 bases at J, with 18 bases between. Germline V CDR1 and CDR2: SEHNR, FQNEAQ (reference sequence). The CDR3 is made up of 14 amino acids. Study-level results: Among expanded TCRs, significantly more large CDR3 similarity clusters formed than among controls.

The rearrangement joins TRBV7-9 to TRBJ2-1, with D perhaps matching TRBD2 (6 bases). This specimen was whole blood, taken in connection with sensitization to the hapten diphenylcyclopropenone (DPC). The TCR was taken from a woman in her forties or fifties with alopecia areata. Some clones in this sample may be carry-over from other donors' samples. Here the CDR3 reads CASSPSRGSGEQFF. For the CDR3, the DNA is TGTGCCAGCAGCCCGTCCCGGGGGTCCGGCGAGCAGTTCTTC.